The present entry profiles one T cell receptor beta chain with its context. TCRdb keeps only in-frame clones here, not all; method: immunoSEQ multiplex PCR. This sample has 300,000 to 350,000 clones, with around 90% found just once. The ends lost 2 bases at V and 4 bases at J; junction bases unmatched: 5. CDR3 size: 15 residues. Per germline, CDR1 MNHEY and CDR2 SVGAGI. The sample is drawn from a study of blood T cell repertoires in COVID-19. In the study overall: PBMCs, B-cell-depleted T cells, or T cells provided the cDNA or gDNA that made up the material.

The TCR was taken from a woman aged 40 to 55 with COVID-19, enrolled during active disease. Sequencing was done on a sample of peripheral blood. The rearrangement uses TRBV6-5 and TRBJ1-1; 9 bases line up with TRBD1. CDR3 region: CASSYAVTGGTEAFF. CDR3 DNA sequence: TGTGCCAGCAGTTACGCGGTGACAGGGGGCACTGAAGCTTTCTTT.